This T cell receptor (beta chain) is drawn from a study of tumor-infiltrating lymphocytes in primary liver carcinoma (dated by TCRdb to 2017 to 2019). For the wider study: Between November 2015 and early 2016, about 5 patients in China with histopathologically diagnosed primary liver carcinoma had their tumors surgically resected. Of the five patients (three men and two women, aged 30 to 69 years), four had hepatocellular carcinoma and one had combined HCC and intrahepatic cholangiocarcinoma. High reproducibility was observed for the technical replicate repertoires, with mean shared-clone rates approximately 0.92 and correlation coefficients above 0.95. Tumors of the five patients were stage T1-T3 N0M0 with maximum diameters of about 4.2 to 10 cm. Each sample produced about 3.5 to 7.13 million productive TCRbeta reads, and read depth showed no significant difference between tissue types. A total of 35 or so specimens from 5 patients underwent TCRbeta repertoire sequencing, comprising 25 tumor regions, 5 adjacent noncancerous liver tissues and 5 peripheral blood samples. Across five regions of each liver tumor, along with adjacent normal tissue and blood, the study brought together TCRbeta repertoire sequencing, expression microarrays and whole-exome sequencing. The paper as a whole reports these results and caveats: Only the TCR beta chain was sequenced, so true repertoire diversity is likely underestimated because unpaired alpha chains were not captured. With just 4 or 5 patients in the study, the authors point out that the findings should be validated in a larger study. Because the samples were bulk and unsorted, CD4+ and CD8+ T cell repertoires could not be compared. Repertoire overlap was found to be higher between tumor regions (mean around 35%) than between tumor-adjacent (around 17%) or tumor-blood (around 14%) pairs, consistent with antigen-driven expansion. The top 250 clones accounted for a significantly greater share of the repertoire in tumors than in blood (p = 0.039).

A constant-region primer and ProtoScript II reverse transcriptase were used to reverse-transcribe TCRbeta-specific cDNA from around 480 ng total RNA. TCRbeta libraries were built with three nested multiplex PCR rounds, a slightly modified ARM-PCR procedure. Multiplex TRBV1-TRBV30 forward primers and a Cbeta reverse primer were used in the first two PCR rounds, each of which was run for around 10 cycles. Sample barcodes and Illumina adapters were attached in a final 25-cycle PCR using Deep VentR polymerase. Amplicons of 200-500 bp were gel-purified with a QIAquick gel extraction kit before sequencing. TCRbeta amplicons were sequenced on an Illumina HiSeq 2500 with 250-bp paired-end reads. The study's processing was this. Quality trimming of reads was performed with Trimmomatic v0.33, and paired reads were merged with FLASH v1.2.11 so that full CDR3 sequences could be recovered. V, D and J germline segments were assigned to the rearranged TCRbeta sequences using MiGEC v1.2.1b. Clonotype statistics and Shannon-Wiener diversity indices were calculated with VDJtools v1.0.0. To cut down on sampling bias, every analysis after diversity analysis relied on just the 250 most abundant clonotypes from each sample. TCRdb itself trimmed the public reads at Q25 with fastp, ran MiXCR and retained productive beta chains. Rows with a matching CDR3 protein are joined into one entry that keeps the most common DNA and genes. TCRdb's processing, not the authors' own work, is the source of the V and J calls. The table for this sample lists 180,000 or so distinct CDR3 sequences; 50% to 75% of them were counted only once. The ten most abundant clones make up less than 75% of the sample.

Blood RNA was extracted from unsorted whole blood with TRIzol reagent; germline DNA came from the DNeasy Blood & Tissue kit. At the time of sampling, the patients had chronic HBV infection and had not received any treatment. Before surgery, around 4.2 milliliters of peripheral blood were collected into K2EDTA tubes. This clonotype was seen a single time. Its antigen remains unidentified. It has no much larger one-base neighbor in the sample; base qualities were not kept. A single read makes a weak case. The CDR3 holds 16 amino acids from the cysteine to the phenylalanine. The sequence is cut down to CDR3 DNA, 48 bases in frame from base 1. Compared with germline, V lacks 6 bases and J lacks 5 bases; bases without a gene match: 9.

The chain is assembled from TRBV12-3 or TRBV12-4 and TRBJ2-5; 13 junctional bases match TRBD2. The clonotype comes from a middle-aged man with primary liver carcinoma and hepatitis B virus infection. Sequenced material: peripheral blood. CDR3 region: CASSGTSGRAGETQYF. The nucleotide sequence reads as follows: TGTGCCAGCAGCGGTACTAGCGGGAGGGCCGGGGAGACCCAGTACTTC.